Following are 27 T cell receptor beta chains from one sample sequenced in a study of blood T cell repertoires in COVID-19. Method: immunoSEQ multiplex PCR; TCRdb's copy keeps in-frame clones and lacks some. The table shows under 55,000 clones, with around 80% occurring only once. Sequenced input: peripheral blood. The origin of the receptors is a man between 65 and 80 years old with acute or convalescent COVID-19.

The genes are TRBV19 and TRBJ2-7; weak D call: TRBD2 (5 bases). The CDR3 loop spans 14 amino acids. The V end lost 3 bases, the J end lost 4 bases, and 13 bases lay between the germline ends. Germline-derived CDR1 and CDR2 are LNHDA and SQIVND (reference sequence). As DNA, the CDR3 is TGTGCCAGTAGTATCACGGGATACCAGTACGAGCAGTACTTC. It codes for CASSITGYQYEQYF.

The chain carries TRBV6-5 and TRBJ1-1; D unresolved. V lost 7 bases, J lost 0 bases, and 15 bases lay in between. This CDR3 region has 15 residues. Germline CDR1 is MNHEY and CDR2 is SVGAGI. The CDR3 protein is CASIPPGGLNTEAFF. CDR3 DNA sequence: TGTGCCAGCATCCCCCCGGGAGGATTGAACACTGAAGCTTTCTTT.

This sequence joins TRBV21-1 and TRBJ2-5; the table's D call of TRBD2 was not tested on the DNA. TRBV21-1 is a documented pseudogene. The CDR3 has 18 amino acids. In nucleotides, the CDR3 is TGTGCCAGCAGCAAAGCTCGTGGTAGCGGGGGGGCCAGGGAGACCCAGTACTTC. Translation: CASSKARGSGGARETQYF.

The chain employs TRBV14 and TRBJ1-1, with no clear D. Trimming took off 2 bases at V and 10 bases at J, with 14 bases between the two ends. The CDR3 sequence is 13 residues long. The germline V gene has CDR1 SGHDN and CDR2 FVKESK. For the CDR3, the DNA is TGTGCCAGCAGCCAACTCGGACTGGTCGGAGCTTTCTTT. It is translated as CASSQLGLVGAFF.

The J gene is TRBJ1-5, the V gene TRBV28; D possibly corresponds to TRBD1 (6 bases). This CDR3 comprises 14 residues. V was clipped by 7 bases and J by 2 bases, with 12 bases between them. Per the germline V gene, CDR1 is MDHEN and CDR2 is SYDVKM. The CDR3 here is CASKQGGGNQPQHF. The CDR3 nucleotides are TGTGCCAGCAAACAAGGGGGAGGCAATCAGCCCCAGCATTTT.

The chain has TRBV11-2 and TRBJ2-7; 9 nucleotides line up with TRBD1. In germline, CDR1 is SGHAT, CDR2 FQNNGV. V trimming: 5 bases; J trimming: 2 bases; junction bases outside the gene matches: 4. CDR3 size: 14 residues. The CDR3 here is CASSQDRGTYEQYF. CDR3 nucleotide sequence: TGTGCCAGCAGCCAGGACAGGGGTACCTACGAGCAGTACTTC. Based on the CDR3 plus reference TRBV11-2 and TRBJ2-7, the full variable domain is EAGVAQSPRYKIIEKRQSVAFWCNPISGHATLYWYQQILGQGPKLLIQFQNNGVVDDSQLPKDRFSAERLKGVDSTLKIQPAKLEDSAVYLCASSQDRGTYEQYFGPGTRLTVT.

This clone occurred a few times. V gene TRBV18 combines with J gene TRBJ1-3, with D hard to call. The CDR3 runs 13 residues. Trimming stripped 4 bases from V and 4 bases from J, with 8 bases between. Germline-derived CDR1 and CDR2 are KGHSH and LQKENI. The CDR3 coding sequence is TGTGCCAGCTCACTTCCGGGAGGAAACACCATATATTTT. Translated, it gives CASSLPGGNTIYF.

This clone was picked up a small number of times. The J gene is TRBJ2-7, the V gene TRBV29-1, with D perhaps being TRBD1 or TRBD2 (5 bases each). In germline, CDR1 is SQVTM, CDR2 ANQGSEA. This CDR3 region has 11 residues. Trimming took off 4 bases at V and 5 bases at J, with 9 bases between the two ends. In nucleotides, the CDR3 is TGCAGCGTTGTAGAGGGGCACGAGCAGTACTTC. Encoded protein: CSVVEGHEQYF.

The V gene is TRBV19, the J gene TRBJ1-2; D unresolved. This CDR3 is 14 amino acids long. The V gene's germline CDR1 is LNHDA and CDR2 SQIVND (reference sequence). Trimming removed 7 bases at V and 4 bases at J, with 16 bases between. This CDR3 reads CASTGPKLGYGYTF. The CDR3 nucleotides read TGTGCCAGTACCGGCCCTAAACTAGGCTATGGCTACACCTTC.

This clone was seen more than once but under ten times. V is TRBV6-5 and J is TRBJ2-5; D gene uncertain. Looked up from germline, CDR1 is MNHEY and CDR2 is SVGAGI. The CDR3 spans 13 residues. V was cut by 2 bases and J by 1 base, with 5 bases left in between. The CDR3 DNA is TGTGCCAGCAGTTACGGTAGCCAAGAGACCCAGTACTTC. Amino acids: CASSYGSQETQYF.

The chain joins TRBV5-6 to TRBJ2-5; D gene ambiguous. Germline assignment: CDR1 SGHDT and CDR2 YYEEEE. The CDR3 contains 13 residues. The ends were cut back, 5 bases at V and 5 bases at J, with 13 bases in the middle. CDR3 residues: CASSLPGGETQYF. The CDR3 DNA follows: TGTGCCAGCAGTCTTCCGGGTGGGGAGACCCAGTACTTC.

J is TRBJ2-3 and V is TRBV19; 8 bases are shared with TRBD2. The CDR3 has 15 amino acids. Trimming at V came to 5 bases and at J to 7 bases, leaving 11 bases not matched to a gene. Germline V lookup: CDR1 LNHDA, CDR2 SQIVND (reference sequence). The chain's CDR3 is CASSRGREVANTQYF. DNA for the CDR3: TGTGCCAGTAGTCGTGGGCGGGAGGTCGCAAATACGCAGTATTTT.

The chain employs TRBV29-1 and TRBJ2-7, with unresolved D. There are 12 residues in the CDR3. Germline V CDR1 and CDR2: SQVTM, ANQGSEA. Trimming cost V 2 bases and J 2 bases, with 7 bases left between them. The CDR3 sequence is CSVEPGPYEQYF. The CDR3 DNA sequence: TGCAGCGTTGAACCGGGTCCCTACGAGCAGTACTTC.

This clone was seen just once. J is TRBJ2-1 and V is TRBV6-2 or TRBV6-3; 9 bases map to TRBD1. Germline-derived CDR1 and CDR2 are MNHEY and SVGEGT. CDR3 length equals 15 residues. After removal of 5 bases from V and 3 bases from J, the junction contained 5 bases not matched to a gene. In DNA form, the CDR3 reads TGTGCCAGCAGTAAACAGGGGGCCCACTACAATGAGCAGTTCTTC. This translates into CASSKQGAHYNEQFF.

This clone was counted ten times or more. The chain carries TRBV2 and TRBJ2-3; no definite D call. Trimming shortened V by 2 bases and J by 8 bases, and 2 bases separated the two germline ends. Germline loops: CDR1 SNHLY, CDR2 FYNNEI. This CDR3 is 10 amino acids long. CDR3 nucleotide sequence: TGTGCCAGCAGTGAACGTACGCAGTATTTT. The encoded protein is CASSERTQYF.

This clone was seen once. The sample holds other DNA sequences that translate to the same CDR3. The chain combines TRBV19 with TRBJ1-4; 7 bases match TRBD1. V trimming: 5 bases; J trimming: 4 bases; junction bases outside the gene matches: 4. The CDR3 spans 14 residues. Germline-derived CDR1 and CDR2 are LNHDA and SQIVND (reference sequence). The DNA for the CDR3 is TGTGCCAGTAGTCGACAGGGACTTAATGAAAAACTGTTTTTT. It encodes CASSRQGLNEKLFF.

As DNA, the CDR3 is TGTGCCAGCAGTGGGGGGGGTCGGACGTTGACCTACGAGCAGTACTTC. Its protein is CASSGGGRTLTYEQYF. The chain has TRBV6-1 and TRBJ2-7; TRBD2 matches at 7 bases. J gave up 2 bases and V 4 bases, and 11 bases lay outside the gene matches. Germline CDR1 is MNHNS and CDR2 is SASEGT. The CDR3 loop spans 16 amino acids.

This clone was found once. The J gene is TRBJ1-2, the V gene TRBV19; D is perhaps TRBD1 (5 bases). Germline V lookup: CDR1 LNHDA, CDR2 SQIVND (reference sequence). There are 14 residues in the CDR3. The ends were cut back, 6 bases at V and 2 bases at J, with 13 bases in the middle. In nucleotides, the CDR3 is TGTGCCAGTAGCACCCCAGGGTTGAACTATGGCTACACCTTC. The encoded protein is CASSTPGLNYGYTF. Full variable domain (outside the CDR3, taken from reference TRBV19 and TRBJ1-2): DGGITQSPKYLFRKEGQNVTLSCEQNLNHDAMYWYRQDPGQGLRLIYYSQIVNDFQKGDIAEGYSVSREKKESFPLTVTSAQKNPTAFYLCASSTPGLNYGYTFGSGTRLTVV.

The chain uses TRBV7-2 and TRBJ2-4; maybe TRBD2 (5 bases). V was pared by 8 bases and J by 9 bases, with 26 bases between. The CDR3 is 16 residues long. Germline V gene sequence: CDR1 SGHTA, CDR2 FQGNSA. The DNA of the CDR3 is TGTGCCAGCTCCGCCTCTCCGAACGTACTAGTAGGCATTCAGTACTTC. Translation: CASSASPNVLVGIQYF.

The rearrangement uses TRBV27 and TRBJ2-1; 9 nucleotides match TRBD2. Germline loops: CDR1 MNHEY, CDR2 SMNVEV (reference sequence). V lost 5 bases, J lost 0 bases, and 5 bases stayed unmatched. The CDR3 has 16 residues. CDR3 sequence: CASSPRLAVSYNEQFF. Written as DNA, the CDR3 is TGTGCCAGCAGTCCTCGACTAGCGGTCTCCTACAATGAGCAGTTCTTC.

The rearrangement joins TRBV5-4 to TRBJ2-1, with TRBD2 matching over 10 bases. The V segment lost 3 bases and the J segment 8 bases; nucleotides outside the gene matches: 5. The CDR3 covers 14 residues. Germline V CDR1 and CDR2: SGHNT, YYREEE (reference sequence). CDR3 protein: CASSYGLAVYEQFF. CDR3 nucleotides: TGTGCCAGCAGCTACGGACTAGCGGTCTATGAGCAGTTCTTC.

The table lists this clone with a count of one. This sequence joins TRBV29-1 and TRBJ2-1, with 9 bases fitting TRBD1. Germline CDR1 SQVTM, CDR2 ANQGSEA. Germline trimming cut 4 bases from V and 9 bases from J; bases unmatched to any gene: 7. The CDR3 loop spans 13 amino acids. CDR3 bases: TGCAGCGTTGGCCGGGACAGGGCCCGTGAGCAGTTCTTC. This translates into CSVGRDRAREQFF.

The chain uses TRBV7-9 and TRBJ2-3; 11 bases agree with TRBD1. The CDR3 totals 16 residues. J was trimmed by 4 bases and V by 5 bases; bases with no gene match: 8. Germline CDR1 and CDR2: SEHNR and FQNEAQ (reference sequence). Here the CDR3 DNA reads TGTGCCAGCAGCCAGGACAGGGGGCAAGGCGCAGATACGCAGTATTTT. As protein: CASSQDRGQGADTQYF. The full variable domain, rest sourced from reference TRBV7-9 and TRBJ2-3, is DTGVSQNPRHKITKRGQNVTFRCDPISEHNRLYWYRQTLGQGPEFLTYFQNEAQLEKSRLLSDRFSAERPKGSFSTLEIQRTEQGDSAMYLCASSQDRGQGADTQYFGPGTRLTVL.

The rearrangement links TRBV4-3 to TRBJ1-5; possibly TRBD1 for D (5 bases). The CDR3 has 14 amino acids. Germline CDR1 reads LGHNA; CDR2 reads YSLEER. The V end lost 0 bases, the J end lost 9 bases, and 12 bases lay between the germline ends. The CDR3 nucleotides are TGCGCCAGCAGCCAAGATGGGGACTGGTCGCCCCAGCATTTT. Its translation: CASSQDGDWSPQHF.

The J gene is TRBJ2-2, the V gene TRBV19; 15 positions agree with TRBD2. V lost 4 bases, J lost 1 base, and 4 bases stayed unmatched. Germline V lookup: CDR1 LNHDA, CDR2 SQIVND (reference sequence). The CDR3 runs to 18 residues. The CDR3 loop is CASSKGLAGGLNTGELFF. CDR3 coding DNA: TGTGCCAGTAGTAAGGGACTAGCGGGAGGATTGAACACCGGGGAGCTGTTTTTT.

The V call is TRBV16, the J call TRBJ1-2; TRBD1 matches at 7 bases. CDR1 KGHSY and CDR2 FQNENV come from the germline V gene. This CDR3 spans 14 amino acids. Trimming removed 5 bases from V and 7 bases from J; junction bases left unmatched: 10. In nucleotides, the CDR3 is TGTGCCAGCAGCGCATCACAGAACAGGGGTGGCTACACCTTC. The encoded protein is CASSASQNRGGYTF.

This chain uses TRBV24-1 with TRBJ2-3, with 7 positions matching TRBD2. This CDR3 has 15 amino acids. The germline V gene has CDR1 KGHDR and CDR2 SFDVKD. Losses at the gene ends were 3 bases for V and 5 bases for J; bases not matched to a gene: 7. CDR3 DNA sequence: TGTGCCACCAGTGATCCGCGGTCGGGGGGAGATACGCAGTATTTT. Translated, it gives CATSDPRSGGDTQYF.